What follows is one TCR beta chain and its context. This sample stems from a study of T cell changes during pregnancy in multiple sclerosis. The table came from immunoSEQ multiplex PCR; TCRdb's copy has only in-frame clones and leaves some out. The sample lists some 30,000 clones; almost 90% were seen once. The CDR3 is 18 amino acids. Germline CDR1 reads SGHDT; CDR2 reads YYEEEE. The V end was cut by 0 bases, the J end by 4 bases, with 22 bases between. The sequences come from CD4+ T cells from peripheral blood mononuclear cells, collected in the third trimester of pregnancy. The TCR was taken from a female donor in good health, enrolled as a control in a pregnancy study. The gene calls are TRBV5-6 and TRBJ2-5; TRBD1 might be the D (6 bases). CDR3: CASSLAGLGGGGLETQYF. CDR3 coding DNA: TGTGCCAGCAGCTTGGCCGGTCTAGGGGGTGGTGGTCTAGAGACCCAGTACTTC.